This is a list of T cell receptor beta chains from one sample in a study of technical replicates of blood from a handful of donors. Assay used: immunoSEQ multiplex PCR; TCRdb lists only in-frame clones, some missing. The sample lists approximately 74,000 clones, about 87% occurring once. Sequenced sample: PBMCs. The receptors come from a human donor in good health. Some clones in this sample may be carry-over from other donors' samples. Each CDR3 is given with its conserved first and last residue. A D gene is named only where the DNA matches it firmly. Clone sizes are given selectively: once, few, many, or a class where the clone is expanded.

>TRBJ1-2|TRBV21-1|.|.
CASNPDRNYGYTF
TGTGCCAGCAACCCGGACAGGAACTATGGCTACACCTTC
>TRBJ1-5|TRBV11-2|.|TRBD1
CASSGDRDESNQPQHF
TGTGCCAGCAGCGGGGACAGGGACGAAAGCAATCAGCCCCAGCATTTT
>TRBJ2-7|TRBV13|.|.
CASSFWGLFYEQYF
TGTGCCAGCAGCTTTTGGGGACTGTTCTACGAGCAGTACTTC
>TRBJ2-2|TRBV5-1|.|TRBD1
CASSTGQGTNTGELFF
TGCGCCAGCAGCACGGGACAGGGGACGAACACCGGGGAGCTGTTTTTT
>TRBJ2-5|TRBV25-1|.|TRBD2
CASSERNGLAAETQYF
TGTGCCAGCAGTGAACGAAACGGGCTAGCGGCGGAGACCCAGTACTTC
>TRBJ2-1|TRBV18|.|.
CASSPIGGGASYNEQFF
TGTGCCAGCTCACCCATCGGAGGGGGGGCCTCCTACAATGAGCAGTTCTTC
>TRBJ2-1|TRBV4-2|.|TRBD1
CASSQGAPGQGADEQFF
TGTGCCAGCAGCCAAGGGGCACCGGGACAGGGGGCGGATGAGCAGTTCTTC
>TRBJ2-2|TRBV7-9|.|.
CASSLAKLETGELFF
TGTGCCAGCAGCTTAGCAAAATTGGAGACCGGGGAGCTGTTTTTT
>TRBJ2-5|TRBV7-9|.|.
CASSDSGRGRETQYF
TGTGCCAGCAGTGATAGTGGCAGGGGCCGGGAGACCCAGTACTTC
>TRBJ2-1|TRBV9|.|.
CASSDTGTLYNEQFF
TGTGCCAGCAGCGATACCGGGACTTTGTACAATGAGCAGTTCTTC
>TRBJ2-3|TRBV15|few|TRBD1
CATSRGGQGSDTQYF
TGTGCCACCAGCAGAGGGGGACAGGGTTCGGATACGCAGTATTTT
>TRBJ2-1|TRBV7-2|.|TRBD1
CASSPKPGGTGGYEQFF
TGTGCCAGCAGCCCAAAGCCGGGGGGGACAGGGGGCTATGAGCAGTTCTTC
>TRBJ1-4|TRBV5-4|.|TRBD1
CASSHGQGVPEKLFF
TGTGCCAGCAGCCACGGACAGGGGGTACCTGAAAAACTGTTTTTT
>TRBJ2-3|TRBV11-2|.|.
CASSLSTDTQYF
TGTGCCAGCAGCCTAAGCACAGATACGCAGTATTTT
>TRBJ1-2|TRBV5-4|.|.
CASSTVGDGYTF
TGTGCCAGCAGCACAGTCGGGGATGGCTACACCTTC
>TRBJ2-5|TRBV9|.|TRBD2
CASSPLAGGELETQYF
TGTGCCAGCAGCCCCCTAGCGGGGGGCGAATTGGAGACCCAGTACTTC
>TRBJ2-7|TRBV21-1|.|.
CASSTSYEQYF
TGTGCCAGCAGCACTAGTTACGAGCAGTACTTC
>TRBJ2-4|TRBV11-2|.|TRBD1
CASSSRQGLNIQYF
TGTGCCAGCAGCTCGCGACAGGGATTGAACATTCAGTACTTC
>TRBJ1-1|TRBV7-2|few|TRBD1
CASSLRGLGTEAFF
TGTGCCAGCAGCTTAAGGGGGCTAGGCACTGAAGCTTTCTTT
>TRBJ2-5|TRBV30|.|.
CAWREGAGIETQYF
TGTGCCTGGAGGGAGGGAGCGGGCATTGAGACCCAGTACTTC
>TRBJ1-2|TRBV30|.|.
CAWLGLSGYTF
TGTGCCTGGCTGGGCCTTTCCGGTTACACCTTC
>TRBJ1-6|TRBV13|.|.
CASSLGQQLRGGPLHF
TGTGCCAGCAGCTTAGGCCAGCAGTTGCGGGGGGGACCCCTCCACTTT